This section outlines one T cell receptor (beta chain) sequence together with its context. Its target is unknown. This CDR3 spans 14 amino acids. Germline values: CDR1 SQVTM, CDR2 ANQGSEA. The sample is drawn from a study of tumor-infiltrating lymphocytes in primary liver carcinoma. On the study more broadly: The five patients, who were men and women, ranged in age from 30 to 69 years.

The investigators made TCR beta cDNA from around 540 ng total RNA, using a constant-region primer. Generation of the TCR beta libraries relied on three nested multiplex PCR rounds using slightly modified ARM-PCR. The first two PCR rounds used TRBV1-TRBV30 primers with a Cbeta primer, 9 to 10 cycles each. TCRdb reanalysed the multiplex PCR reads using MiXCR and keeps one entry per CDR3 protein. The table lists 90,000 to 140,000 distinct CDR3 sequences, roughly 85% of them singletons. Study-wide findings and caveats: Tumors reached a significantly greater top-250-clone fraction than blood did (p = 0.039).

Starting material for RNA and DNA co-extraction consisted of about 17-32 mg of unsorted bulk tissue. Source material: liver tumor tissue from sampling region 3. Subset meaning: tumor region T3, left-lateral pole. This clonotype originated in a man aged 40-55 years with primary liver carcinoma and hepatitis B virus infection. V gene TRBV29-1 combines with J gene TRBJ2-5; 10 bases are shared with TRBD1. The chain's CDR3 is CSAASGTGEETQYF. CDR3 nucleotide sequence: TGCAGTGCTGCTTCCGGGACAGGGGAAGAGACCCAGTACTTC.